The rows below give T cell receptor beta chains drawn from one sample of a study of graft-versus-host responses after intestinal transplantation. Sequencing used immunoSEQ multiplex PCR; TCRdb keeps in-frame clones, though not all of them. The table includes some 19,000 clones, about 40% detected once. The material was alloreactive CD4+ T cells from a mixed lymphocyte reaction culture, obtained before transplantation. The source of these receptors is a human patient who was an organ donor for intestinal transplantation. Both conserved end residues are trimmed from each CDR3. Fields, in order: J gene, clone size, V gene, CDR3 length, CDR3 protein. Not every row has a clone size; where given, it reads once, few, many or a size class.

>TRBJ2-5|-|TRBV11-2|12
ASSSIQGKETQY
>TRBJ1-2|-|TRBV7-8|11
ASSLRAPYGYT
>TRBJ2-1|-|TRBV20-1|9
SALGANEQF
>TRBJ2-3|few|TRBV5-4|11
ASSRPGTDTQY
>TRBJ1-2|-|TRBV25-1|14
ASSGTGLGAHYGYT
>TRBJ1-2|-|TRBV7-2|13
ASSLVAGGVYGYT
>TRBJ2-5|-|TRBV10-1|13
ASSGAGETQETQY
>TRBJ2-1|-|TRBV2|12
ASTKTSGKGEQF
>TRBJ2-5|few|TRBV5-5|14
ASSGSWGVGQETQY
>TRBJ1-3|few|TRBV19|15
ASSRTGTGVSGNTIY
>TRBJ1-4|-|TRBV4-2|13
ASSQMTQGGEKLF
>TRBJ1-4|-|TRBV5-6|13
ASSLLQATSKKLF
>TRBJ2-3|-|TRBV6-6|13
ASSYSEDSTDTQY
>TRBJ2-7|few|TRBV18|12
ASSPGSGLAEQY
>TRBJ2-3|few|TRBV7-9|11
ASSSLFPDTQY
>TRBJ1-1|-|TRBV6-6|7
ASRTEAF
>TRBJ2-7|-|TRBV6-5|11
ASLSSDVYEQY
>TRBJ2-1|few|TRBV6-1|13
ASSDLAGAYNEQF
>TRBJ2-5|once|TRBV5-1|14
ASSPVAQGYFETQY
>TRBJ1-2|-|TRBV4-1|11
ASSLLGIYGYT
>TRBJ2-5|-|TRBV7-2|13
ASSLQGGWAETQY
>TRBJ2-1|medium-sized|TRBV2|12
ASSETSVSLEQF
>TRBJ2-7|few|TRBV19|10
ASSMGLNEQY
>TRBJ2-1|-|TRBV6-5|12
ASSSREAYNEQF
>TRBJ2-7|few|TRBV4-3|13
ASSQRTSSSYEQY
>TRBJ2-5|-|TRBV6-5|11
ASTGRYQETQY
>TRBJ2-7|-|TRBV4-2|11
ASSQDPLYEQY
>TRBJ1-3|few|TRBV18|12
ASSLDSTGNTIY
>TRBJ2-7|few|TRBV14|12
ASSQAGFSYEQY
>TRBJ2-2|-|TRBV6-6|12
ASRWNPHPGELF
>TRBJ1-3|few|TRBV2|12
ASSEGYSGNTVY
>TRBJ2-3|medium-sized|TRBV2|15
ASSEGLAGGAWDTQY
>TRBJ2-5|-|TRBV5-1|12
ARSLPGAGETQY
>TRBJ2-1|few|TRBV4-2|12
ASSQIYEYNEQF
>TRBJ1-4|-|TRBV6-5|11
ASSYSGVGKLF
>TRBJ1-3|-|TRBV6-5|12
ASSEMTDGNTIY
>TRBJ1-1|-|TRBV28|14
ASSFLPGTPNTEAF
>TRBJ2-1|-|TRBV19|15
ASSIGGTSGPYNEQF
>TRBJ2-3|-|TRBV7-9|12
ASMAQGASDTQY
>TRBJ1-1|-|TRBV25-1|14
ASSDRRTGRNTEAF
>TRBJ2-5|few|TRBV20-1|9
SARALETQY
>TRBJ2-2|-|TRBV19|15
ASSKLAGLTNTGELF
>TRBJ1-1|few|TRBV5-1|12
ASSLAYGNTEAF
>TRBJ1-2|-|TRBV6-5|11
ASSAGSAVRYT
>TRBJ1-1|medium-sized|TRBV18|12
ASSVYRDDTEAF
>TRBJ2-2|medium-sized|TRBV19|12
ASYITGSPGELF
>TRBJ2-6|-|TRBV9|14
ASTPRGDSGANVLT
>TRBJ2-5|-|TRBV5-1|10
ASSLDRGLRY
>TRBJ2-7|-|TRBV9|12
ASSAGLAGYEQY
>TRBJ2-7|-|TRBV4-3|14
ASSQDHSASSYEQY
>TRBJ1-2|once|TRBV6-6|11
ASSYLANYGYT
>TRBJ2-6|-|TRBV28|15
ASSTGQGAPGANVLT
>TRBJ1-3|-|TRBV7-9|11
ASSLGTGNTIY